The rows below give T cell receptor beta chains drawn from one sample of a study of Graves' ophthalmopathy and Graves' hyperthyroidism. TCRdb re-called the multiplex PCR reads with MiXCR, one entry per CDR3 protein. Here the sample spans a few hundred thousand distinct CDR3 sequences, just over 15% being singletons. Sequencing was performed on peripheral blood. The receptors originated from a woman aged 18-29 years with stable Graves' hyperthyroidism. Both conserved end residues are part of each CDR3. Fields, in order: J gene, V gene, D gene, clone size, CDR3 DNA, CDR3 protein. D genes are given only for firm matches. Size tells how often a clone was seen (once, few, many) or the class of an expanded clone, and some rows leave it out.

TRBJ1-5,TRBV12-3/TRBV12-4,TRBD1,.,TGTGCCAGCAGTCGCGACAGGGGGGAATATAGCAATCAGCCCCAGCATTTT,CASSRDRGEYSNQPQHF
TRBJ2-7,TRBV12-5,.,many,TGTGCTAGTGCCCCCGGAGTGGGTTTCGAGCAGTACTTC,CASAPGVGFEQYF
TRBJ1-1,TRBV4-1,.,.,TGCGCCAGCAGCCAAGAAATCCATGGTGAAGCTTTCTTT,CASSQEIHGEAFF
TRBJ2-7,TRBV3-1,.,many,TGTGCCAGCTCCGTCCGGGGATCCTACGAGCAGTACTTC,CASSVRGSYEQYF
TRBJ2-6,TRBV10-2,TRBD2,many,TGCGCCAGCGGGACTAGCGGGGGGCGCTCTGGGGCCAACGTCCTGACTTTC,CASGTSGGRSGANVLTF
TRBJ2-7,TRBV6-5,.,many,TGTGCCAGCAGACCTGAGGGGGAGCAGTACTTC,CASRPEGEQYF
TRBJ2-3,TRBV20-1,TRBD2,few,TGCAGTGCTCGGCCTAGCGGGGGCGATTCTACGCAGTATTTT,CSARPSGGDSTQYF
TRBJ1-3,TRBV19,.,many,TGTGCCAGTAAGCGCTCCTCTGGAAACACCATATATTTT,CASKRSSGNTIYF
TRBJ2-2,TRBV9,.,many,TGTGCCAGCAGCAAAGGGGGCACCGGGGAGCTGTTTTTT,CASSKGGTGELFF
TRBJ1-2,TRBV12-3/TRBV12-4,.,many,TGTGCCAGCAGTCACGGGGTGACGGATGGCTACACCTTC,CASSHGVTDGYTF
TRBJ1-2,TRBV20-1,.,many,TGCAGTGCTAGTGGGTCGGGGAACTATGGCTACACCTTC,CSASGSGNYGYTF
TRBJ1-1,TRBV6-5,TRBD1,many,TGTGCCAGCAGTTACGGACAGGGGACCCCTCTGAACACTGAAGCTTTCTTT,CASSYGQGTPLNTEAFF
TRBJ1-1,TRBV6-5,TRBD1,many,TGTGCCAGCAGTTACAAGGGGGCATACACTGAAGCTTTCTTT,CASSYKGAYTEAFF
TRBJ1-2,TRBV6-2/TRBV6-3,.,many,TGTGCCAGCAACAGCCGGGACATTGAAGGCTACACCTTC,CASNSRDIEGYTF